This TCR beta chain was identified during a study of Ad26.COV2.S vaccination and SARS-CoV-2 variants. Looking at the study overall: The vaccine Ad26.COV2.S was put into the muscle once, or twice with 56 days between. Study-wide findings and caveats: Ad26.COV2.S recipients had broader spike-specific TCRs (P = 0.0014). The analyses of TCR breadth and depth may have understated the size of total T cell responses.

Profiled with immunoSEQ multiplex PCR; TCRdb holds only in-frame clones, not every one. The data contain some 290,000 clones, about 86% of them singletons. The CDR3 consists of 15 residues. Trimming took off 0 bases at V and 9 bases at J, with 16 bases between the two ends. From germline, CDR1 is SGHRS and CDR2 YFSETQ. Treatment denoted: around 19 received Ad26.COV2.S at low or high dose, single or two shots; a few received placebo; per-sample allocation not given. After the first vaccine or placebo injection, samples were drawn on day 63. Whoever gave the sample was an adult aged 18-55 years in Boston. A note on this clone: As yet, its antigen is unknown.

The material sequenced was peripheral blood, taken in a trial of Ad26.COV2.S vaccine versus placebo. The chain employs TRBV5-1 and TRBJ2-4; tentatively, D is TRBD1 (5 bases). The sequence derives from a person between 18 and 60 years old who received the Ad26.COV2.S COVID-19 vaccine or a placebo. The CDR3 nucleotides are TGCGCCAGCAGCTTGGAACGACAGCCCAGTAGCATTCAGTACTTC. Translated: CASSLERQPSSIQYF.